This T cell receptor (beta chain) emerged from a study of blood T cell repertoires in COVID-19. Germline V gene sequence: CDR1 SGDLS, CDR2 YYNGEE. This CDR3 has 18 residues. V shed 0 bases and J shed 0 bases, with 18 bases lying between them. This clone has a handful of counts. Data came from immunoSEQ multiplex PCR; TCRdb stores just in-frame clones and leaves some out. Here the sample spans about 140,000 clones, around nine tenths being singletons. The sample taken for sequencing was peripheral blood. This chain joins TRBV9 and TRBJ1-2, with a possible D match to TRBD1 (6 bases). The source of this sequence is a woman aged 60 to 75 with acute or convalescent COVID-19. Here the CDR3 reads CASSVVRDTHLANYGYTF. The CDR3 nucleotides are TGTGCCAGCAGCGTAGTAAGGGACACCCACCTCGCTAACTATGGCTACACCTTC.